These 19 T cell receptor beta chains were all obtained from the same sample, sequenced in a study of graft-versus-host responses after intestinal transplantation (dated by TCRdb to 2020 to 2022). These TCRs are of unknown antigen specificity. Reading the label with the study, this specimen's time point is: cells obtained before transplantation from donor or recipient. The protocol used for the library was the immunoSEQ multiplex PCR assay. TCRdb mirrors the immuneACCESS table, restricted to in-frame sequences. Some clones are absent from its copies; in checked studies, under half trace to an unresolved V gene, and the reason for the others is unknown. A total of 45,000 to 65,000 clones appear in this sample, 90% to 95% of them only once. The ten largest clonotypes hold 0.38% of the sample. The sequencing here drew on unstimulated CD4+ T cells sorted from spleen or lymph node cells, taken before transplant. The receptors come from a human donor who was the organ donor for an intestinal transplant.

The genes are TRBV6-5 and TRBJ2-7; 8 positions match TRBD1. The ends lost 3 bases at V and 3 bases at J; junction bases unmatched: 4. Germline loops: CDR1 MNHEY, CDR2 SVGAGI. This CDR3 contains 14 residues. The CDR3 is CASSYDRGVYEQYF. CDR3 sequence (DNA): TGTGCCAGCAGTTATGACAGGGGTGTCTACGAGCAGTACTTC.

CDR3 sequence: CASSERGGPETQYF. The CDR3 nucleotides are TGTGCCAGCAGCGAGCGGGGGGGCCCAGAGACCCAGTACTTC. V and J are TRBV27 and TRBJ2-5, with TRBD2 matching over 10 bases. The junction had 5 bases not matched to a gene; V was cut back by 6 bases and J by 4 bases. This CDR3 is 14 amino acids long. Germline V gives CDR1 MNHEY, CDR2 SMNVEV (reference sequence).

The V gene is TRBV7-9, the J gene TRBJ1-2; TRBD1 aligns across 8 bases. CDR1 is SEHNR, CDR2 FQNEAQ, per germline (reference sequence). The CDR3 contains 14 residues. The junction had 8 bases not matched to a gene; V was cut back by 5 bases and J by 6 bases. DNA for the CDR3: TGTGCCAGCAGCCTTACAGGGGGATTCAATGGCTACACCTTC. Its protein is CASSLTGGFNGYTF. Together with reference TRBV7-9 and TRBJ1-2, the CDR3 gives the full variable domain: DTGVSQNPRHKITKRGQNVTFRCDPISEHNRLYWYRQTLGQGPEFLTYFQNEAQLEKSRLLSDRFSAERPKGSFSTLEIQRTEQGDSAMYLCASSLTGGFNGYTFGSGTRLTVV.

The rearrangement joins TRBV19 to TRBJ1-4; weak D call: TRBD1 (6 bases). Germline assignment: CDR1 LNHDA and CDR2 SQIVND (reference sequence). V was clipped by 3 bases and J by 6 bases, with 8 bases between them. CDR3 length equals 13 residues. The CDR3 is CASSIRTDEKLFF. In DNA, the CDR3 is TGTGCCAGTAGTATTAGGACAGATGAAAAACTGTTTTTT.

The J gene is TRBJ1-4, the V gene TRBV4-3, with 7 nucleotides matching TRBD1. CDR1 is LGHNA and CDR2 is YSLEER in the germline V gene. The CDR3 is 14 residues long. J was trimmed by 8 bases and V by 0 bases; bases with no gene match: 3. DNA of the CDR3: TGCGCCAGCAGCCAAGACAGGGGGAAAGAAAAACTGTTTTTT. Its protein is CASSQDRGKEKLFF.

The chain recombines TRBV21-1 with TRBJ2-1; the D call TRBD1 from the table was never checked on the DNA. TRBV21-1 is given as a pseudogene. This CDR3 region has 16 residues. This CDR3 is CASSKYGTGGYNEQFF. The CDR3 DNA reads as TGTGCCAGCAGCAAATATGGGACAGGGGGTTACAATGAGCAGTTCTTC.

The chain is built from TRBV6-5 and TRBJ1-6, with a weak D call TRBD1 (6 bases). Germline lookup yields CDR1 MNHEY and CDR2 SVGAGI. This CDR3 is 14 amino acids long. V was shortened by 5 bases and J by 6 bases, with 11 bases between the two germline ends. CDR3 in amino acids: CASSRQEPNSPLHF. DNA of the CDR3: TGTGCCAGCAGTAGACAGGAGCCTAATTCACCCCTCCACTTT.

The chain uses TRBV13 and TRBJ2-3; unclear D gene. With 1 base removed from V and 0 bases from J, the gap between germline ends came to 2 bases. The V gene's germline CDR1 is PRHDT and CDR2 FYEKMQ (reference sequence). The CDR3 runs 13 residues. CDR3 coding DNA: TGTGCCAGCAGCTTAGACAGCACAGATACGCAGTATTTT. This sequence encodes CASSLDSTDTQYF.

The chain has TRBV5-1 and TRBJ2-7; D possibly corresponds to TRBD2 (6 bases). CDR3 length: 16 amino acids. Germline V lookup: CDR1 SGHRS, CDR2 YFSETQ. Between the trimmed V and J ends, which lost 4 bases and 5 bases, there was a span of 22 bases. The CDR3 coding sequence is TGCGCCAGCAGCCCTTTTGATAGCGGAATCGGCAACGAGCAGTACTTC. Translation gives CASSPFDSGIGNEQYF. The variable domain in full, completed from reference TRBV5-1 and TRBJ2-7, reads KAGVTQTPRYLIKTRGQQVTLSCSPISGHRSVSWYQQTPGQGLQFLFEYFSETQRNKGNFPGRFSGRQFSNSRSEMNVSTLELGDSALYLCASSPFDSGIGNEQYFGPGTRLTVT.

This chain connects TRBV4-1 to TRBJ2-4; no firm D call. V shed 0 bases and J shed 1 base, with 13 bases lying between them. The CDR3 extends over 17 amino acids. Germline CDR1 reads MGHRA; CDR2 reads YSYEKL. Written as DNA, the CDR3 is TGCGCCAGCAGCCAAGATATGAGCCCGGCGGCCAAAAACATTCAGTACTTC. It is translated as CASSQDMSPAAKNIQYF.

This sequence joins TRBV10-3 and TRBJ1-2; D uncertain. V shed 6 bases and J shed 4 bases, with 15 bases lying between them. The CDR3 is made up of 14 amino acids. Germline CDR1 ENHRY, CDR2 SYGVKD. The chain's CDR3 is CAIRGLDRLYGYTF. CDR3 in DNA: TGTGCCATCAGGGGCCTCGATCGGCTCTATGGCTACACCTTC.

This clone has a single count. The chain carries TRBV5-1 and TRBJ2-1, with 8 bases lining up with TRBD2. Trimming took 0 bases from V and 4 from J; bases not matched to a gene: 6. The CDR3 runs to 16 residues. Germline V gene sequence: CDR1 SGHRS, CDR2 YFSETQ. In DNA form, the CDR3 reads TGCGCCAGCAGCTTGGCCGGGACTAGAGGATACAATGAGCAGTTCTTC. Amino acid sequence: CASSLAGTRGYNEQFF.

The J gene is TRBJ1-5, the V gene TRBV2; D not certain. Trimming removed 4 bases at V and 6 bases at J, with 7 bases between. The CDR3 has 12 residues. Germline CDR1 and CDR2: SNHLY and FYNNEI. The CDR3 loop reads CASSGLGQPQHF. For the CDR3, the DNA is TGTGCCAGCAGTGGTCTCGGTCAGCCCCAGCATTTT.

The genes are TRBV19 and TRBJ2-3; D may be TRBD2 (5 bases). Looked up from germline, CDR1 is LNHDA and CDR2 is SQIVND (reference sequence). Trimming stripped 1 base from V and 0 bases from J, with 8 bases between. The CDR3 loop spans 15 amino acids. CDR3 loop: CASSIGGSSTDTQYF. CDR3 in DNA: TGTGCCAGTAGTATAGGCGGGTCTAGCACAGATACGCAGTATTTT.

The CDR3 sequence: CASSQDIKVFSTDTQYF. CDR3 coding DNA: TGTGCCAGCAGCCAAGATATTAAGGTATTCAGCACAGATACGCAGTATTTT. The rearrangement uses TRBV14 and TRBJ2-3; D not resolved. Germline CDR1 is SGHDN and CDR2 is FVKESK. The CDR3 totals 17 residues. Trimming stripped 0 bases from V and 0 bases from J, with 13 bases between.

This rearrangement joins TRBV6-1 to TRBJ2-5, with D possibly matching TRBD1 (7 bases). The V gene's germline CDR1 is MNHNS and CDR2 SASEGT. The CDR3 runs to 12 residues. V was shortened by 6 bases and J by 5 bases, with 10 bases between the two germline ends. CDR3 bases: TGTGCCAGCAGCGCAGGGGGGGAGACCCAGTACTTC. The encoded protein is CASSAGGETQYF.

The CDR3 reads CASSFGGKTQYF. CDR3 in DNA: TGTGCCAGCAGCTTCGGGGGAAAGACCCAGTACTTC. The rearrangement joins TRBV5-6 to TRBJ2-5, with a weak D call TRBD2 (6 bases). The CDR3 has 12 amino acids. Germline assignment: CDR1 SGHDT and CDR2 YYEEEE. With 2 bases removed from V and 6 bases from J, the gap between germline ends came to 8 bases.

The rearrangement joins TRBV6-5 to TRBJ2-7; the D gene is possibly TRBD1 (6 bases). Germline CDR1 MNHEY, CDR2 SVGAGI. V was shortened by 6 bases and J by 7 bases, with 13 bases between the two germline ends. The CDR3 spans 12 residues. The chain's CDR3 is CASSPQGEEQYF. CDR3 DNA sequence: TGTGCCAGCAGCCCACAGGGCGAGGAGCAGTACTTC.

For this clone: Within the sample, other DNA sequences also encode this same CDR3. The chain recombines TRBV7-2 with TRBJ2-6; D remains ambiguous. CDR3 length: 17 residues. Germline assignment: CDR1 SGHTA and CDR2 FQGNSA. The ends were cut back, 5 bases at V and 1 base at J, with 15 bases in the middle. CDR3 protein: CASSRTTAWSGANVLTF. Written as DNA, the CDR3 is TGTGCCAGCAGCCGAACGACGGCGTGGTCTGGGGCCAACGTCCTGACTTTC. The whole variable domain, remainder taken from reference TRBV7-2 and TRBJ2-6, is GAGVSQSPSNKVTEKGKDVELRCDPISGHTALYWYRQSLGQGLEFLIYFQGNSAPDKSGLPSDRFSAERTGGSVSTLTIQRTQQEDSAVYLCASSRTTAWSGANVLTFGAGSRLTVL.